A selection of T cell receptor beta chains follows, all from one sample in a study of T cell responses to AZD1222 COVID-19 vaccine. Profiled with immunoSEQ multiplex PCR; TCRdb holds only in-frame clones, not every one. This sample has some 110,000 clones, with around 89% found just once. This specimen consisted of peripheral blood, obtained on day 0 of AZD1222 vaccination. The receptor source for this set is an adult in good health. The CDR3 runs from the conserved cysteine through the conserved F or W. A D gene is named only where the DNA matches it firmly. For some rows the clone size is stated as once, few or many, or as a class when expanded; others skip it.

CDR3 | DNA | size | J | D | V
CASSLEVFQGAQFF | TGTGCCAGCAGCTTGGAGGTTTTTCAAGGAGCGCAGTTCTTC | once | TRBJ2-1 | . | TRBV5-4
CASRTTSGRVGNEQFF | TGTGCCAGTAGGACGACTAGCGGGAGGGTAGGCAATGAGCAGTTCTTC | . | TRBJ2-1 | TRBD2 | TRBV19
CATGIKRDEKLFF | TGTGCCACGGGCATTAAGCGGGATGAAAAACTGTTTTTT | . | TRBJ1-4 | . | TRBV10-3
CASSTGSETPQGGYTF | TGTGCCAGCAGTACCGGGTCAGAGACTCCTCAGGGTGGCTACACCTTC | . | TRBJ1-2 | . | TRBV11-2
CASSPPRQGFDTDTQYF | TGTGCCAGCTCACCACCGAGGCAGGGGTTCGACACAGATACGCAGTATTTT | . | TRBJ2-3 | . | TRBV18
CASSILPPLSGREGYSNQPQHF | TGTGCCAGTAGTATTCTCCCCCCGTTAAGCGGAAGGGAAGGCTATAGCAATCAGCCCCAGCATTTT | . | TRBJ1-5 | . | TRBV19
CASSFRTSGTYNEQFF | TGTGCCAGCAGTTTTAGAACTAGCGGGACCTACAATGAGCAGTTCTTC | . | TRBJ2-1 | TRBD2 | TRBV27
CASSLLGQGNSPLHF | TGTGCCAGCAGCTTGTTGGGACAGGGAAATTCACCCCTCCACTTT | . | TRBJ1-6 | TRBD1 | TRBV5-8
CASSPRWGSTDTQYF | TGTGCCAGCAGTCCCCGGTGGGGCAGCACAGATACGCAGTATTTT | . | TRBJ2-3 | . | TRBV27
CASSRDPPGAMRSNQPQHF | TGTGCCAGCAGCCGGGACCCGCCAGGGGCGATGAGGAGCAATCAGCCCCAGCATTTT | . | TRBJ1-5 | . | TRBV6-2/TRBV6-3
CASSRQGGGYTF | TGTGCCAGCAGTCGACAGGGAGGTGGCTACACCTTC | . | TRBJ1-2 | TRBD1 | TRBV6-5
CASSFGQPLYTF | TGTGCCAGCAGCTTTGGACAGCCTTTATACACCTTC | . | TRBJ1-2 | . | TRBV5-4
CASSNPGENTEAFF | TGTGCCAGCAGTAATCCAGGGGAGAACACTGAAGCTTTCTTT | . | TRBJ1-1 | . | TRBV6-2/TRBV6-3
CASSQDPGGTQPQHF | TGCGCCAGCAGCCAAGATCCAGGGGGCACTCAGCCCCAGCATTTT | . | TRBJ1-5 | TRBD1 | TRBV4-3
CASSYSGSDGAYGYTF | TGTGCCAGCAGTTACTCGGGGTCGGACGGGGCCTATGGCTACACCTTC | . | TRBJ1-2 | . | TRBV6-6
CASSFWTGGSAPKDYGYTF | TGTGCCAGCAGCTTTTGGACAGGGGGTTCGGCCCCTAAGGACTATGGCTACACCTTC | . | TRBJ1-2 | TRBD1 | TRBV5-5
CASSPPGSLAGELFF | TGTGCCAGCAGCCCCCCAGGGAGTTTAGCCGGGGAGCTGTTTTTT | once | TRBJ2-2 | . | TRBV4-2
CATGSGTGTYNEQFF | TGTGCCACCGGCAGTGGGACAGGGACCTACAATGAGCAGTTCTTC | . | TRBJ2-1 | TRBD1 | TRBV27
CATSREHKDYGYTF | TGTGCCACCAGCAGGGAACATAAGGACTATGGCTACACCTTC | . | TRBJ1-2 | . | TRBV15
CASSPLGGPTYNSPLHF | TGTGCCAGCAGCCCCCTTGGGGGGCCGACTTATAATTCACCCCTCCACTTT | . | TRBJ1-6 | . | TRBV9
CASSEVGSGAYEQYF | TGTGCCAGCAGTGAAGTGGGTTCGGGCGCTTACGAGCAGTACTTC | . | TRBJ2-7 | . | TRBV6-1
CASTLTGSNQPQHF | TGTGCCAGCACCCTGACAGGTAGCAATCAGCCCCAGCATTTT | . | TRBJ1-5 | . | TRBV28
CASSLARTEQFF | TGTGCCAGCAGCTTAGCCAGGACTGAGCAGTTCTTC | . | TRBJ2-1 | . | TRBV7-2
CASSPWTGIGYGYTF | TGTGCCAGCAGCCCCTGGACAGGGATAGGCTATGGCTACACCTTC | . | TRBJ1-2 | TRBD1 | TRBV7-9
CASARQTSTDTQYF | TGTGCCAGTGCCCGGCAGACTTCAACAGATACGCAGTATTTT | . | TRBJ2-3 | . | TRBV27
CASSGGPGELFF | TGTGCCAGCAGCGGGGGTCCCGGGGAGCTGTTTTTT | . | TRBJ2-2 | . | TRBV25-1
CASSQDGPSTDTQYF | TGTGCCAGCTCACAGGACGGACCAAGCACAGATACGCAGTATTTT | . | TRBJ2-3 | . | TRBV18
CASSIWGGRYEQYF | TGTGCCAGTAGTATCTGGGGGGGCCGATACGAGCAGTACTTC | . | TRBJ2-7 | . | TRBV19
CASSRGTGDNQPQHF | TGTGCCAGCAGCCGAGGGACAGGGGACAATCAGCCCCAGCATTTT | . | TRBJ1-5 | TRBD1 | TRBV3-1/TRBV3-2
CASIPPGAGINQPQHF | TGTGCCAGCATACCTCCCGGGGCCGGAATTAATCAGCCCCAGCATTTT | . | TRBJ1-5 | . | TRBV11-2
CASRPGQRYGYTF | TGTGCCAGCAGACCTGGACAGCGATATGGCTACACCTTC | once | TRBJ1-2 | . | TRBV7-2
CASSPQGGQGAGGYTF | TGTGCCAGCAGCCCCCAGGGGGGACAGGGGGCGGGTGGCTACACCTTC | . | TRBJ1-2 | TRBD1 | TRBV28
CASSDQRLGAFTDTQYF | TGTGCCAGCAGTGATCAGAGACTAGGTGCTTTTACAGATACGCAGTATTTT | . | TRBJ2-3 | . | TRBV6-1
CASSQEGAFFFYEQYF | TGTGCCAGCAGCCAAGAGGGAGCCTTTTTTTTCTACGAGCAGTACTTC | . | TRBJ2-7 | . | TRBV14
CASSTQGLAGGRGDTGELFF | TGTGCCAGCAGTACCCAAGGACTAGCGGGAGGGCGCGGTGACACCGGGGAGCTGTTTTTT | . | TRBJ2-2 | TRBD2 | TRBV27
CASTFPTDGYTF | TGTGCCAGCACTTTTCCCACGGATGGCTACACCTTC | . | TRBJ1-2 | . | TRBV28
CASSLVGLGIPGNTIYF | TGCGCCAGCAGCTTGGTTGGCTTGGGTATCCCTGGAAACACCATATATTTT | once | TRBJ1-3 | . | TRBV5-1
CASSPLNVGNNQPQHF | TGTGCCAGCTCACCATTGAATGTCGGGAATAATCAGCCCCAGCATTTT | . | TRBJ1-5 | . | TRBV18
CAWNSVDMNTEAFF | TGTGCCTGGAATAGTGTAGATATGAACACTGAAGCTTTCTTT | medium-sized | TRBJ1-1 | . | TRBV30
CASSGTPWEQYF | TGTGCCAGCAGTGGGACCCCCTGGGAGCAGTACTTC | . | TRBJ2-7 | . | TRBV2
CSVERAGSSYEQYF | TGCAGCGTTGAAAGAGCAGGGAGCTCCTACGAGCAGTACTTC | once | TRBJ2-7 | . | TRBV29-1
CASSLAQGGNWDAEAFF | TGTGCCAGCAGCTTAGCGCAAGGAGGGAACTGGGACGCTGAAGCTTTCTTT | . | TRBJ1-1 | . | TRBV7-9
CASSQGNTEAFF | TGTGCCAGCAGCCAGGGAAACACTGAAGCTTTCTTT | . | TRBJ1-1 | . | TRBV6-5
CASSLRTLSGTNTGELFF | TGTGCCAGCAGCTTAAGGACCCTGTCTGGGACAAACACCGGGGAGCTGTTTTTT | . | TRBJ2-2 | . | TRBV7-6
CASSPHLSRGTEAFF | TGTGCCAGCAGCCCCCATCTGAGTCGGGGCACTGAAGCTTTCTTT | . | TRBJ1-1 | . | TRBV9
CAWSVRPAPTDTQYF | TGTGCCTGGAGTGTGAGGCCGGCCCCCACAGATACGCAGTATTTT | . | TRBJ2-3 | . | TRBV30
CATSDPQGERGYTF | TGTGCCACCAGTGATCCGCAGGGAGAAAGGGGCTACACCTTC | . | TRBJ1-2 | . | TRBV24-1
CASSLITPQRGEQYF | TGTGCCAGCAGTTTGATTACGCCCCAAAGGGGGGAGCAGTACTTC | . | TRBJ2-7 | . | TRBV28
CASSQEAAPRTDTQYF | TGTGCCAGCAGCCAAGAAGCGGCGCCCCGCACAGATACGCAGTATTTT | . | TRBJ2-3 | . | TRBV4-2
CATPGLLGEQYF | TGTGCCACCCCGGGTCTCCTGGGCGAGCAGTACTTC | . | TRBJ2-7 | . | TRBV2
CASSPPGNTEAFF | TGTGCCAGCTCACCACCGGGGAACACTGAAGCTTTCTTT | once | TRBJ1-1 | . | TRBV18
CASSEAGNGGQPQHF | TGTGCCAGCAGTGAAGCGGGTAATGGGGGTCAGCCCCAGCATTTT | . | TRBJ1-5 | . | TRBV6-1
CASGLVPGNTIYF | TGTGCTAGTGGTTTGGTACCGGGAAACACCATATATTTT | . | TRBJ1-3 | . | TRBV12-5
CASSSYRQGGIYEQYF | TGTGCCAGCAGCTCCTACAGACAGGGCGGCATCTACGAGCAGTACTTC | . | TRBJ2-7 | TRBD1 | TRBV7-8
CASSGHNQETQYF | TGTGCCAGCAGTGGTCACAACCAAGAGACCCAGTACTTC | . | TRBJ2-5 | . | TRBV2
CASSPMGQDSTDTQYF | TGTGCCAGCAGCCCCATGGGACAGGACTCCACAGATACGCAGTATTTT | . | TRBJ2-3 | TRBD1 | TRBV11-2